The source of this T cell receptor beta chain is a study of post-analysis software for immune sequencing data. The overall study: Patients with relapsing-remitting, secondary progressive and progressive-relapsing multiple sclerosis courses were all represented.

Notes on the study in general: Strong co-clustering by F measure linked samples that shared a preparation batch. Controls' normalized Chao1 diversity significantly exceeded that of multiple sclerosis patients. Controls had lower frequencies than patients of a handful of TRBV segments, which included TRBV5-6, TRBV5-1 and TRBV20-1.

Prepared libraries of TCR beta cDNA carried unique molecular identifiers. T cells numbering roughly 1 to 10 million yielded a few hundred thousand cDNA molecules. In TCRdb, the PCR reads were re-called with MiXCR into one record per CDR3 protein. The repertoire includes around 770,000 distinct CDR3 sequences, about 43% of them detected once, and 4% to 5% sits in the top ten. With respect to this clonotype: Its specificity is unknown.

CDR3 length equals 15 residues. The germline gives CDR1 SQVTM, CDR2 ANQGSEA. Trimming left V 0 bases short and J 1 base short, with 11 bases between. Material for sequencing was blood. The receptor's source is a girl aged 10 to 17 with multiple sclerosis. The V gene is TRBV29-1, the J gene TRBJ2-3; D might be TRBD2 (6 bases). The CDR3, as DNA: TGCAGCGTTGAAGATCGGAGGGGAGGCACAGATACGCAGTATTTT. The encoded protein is CSVEDRRGGTDTQYF.